A selection of T cell receptor beta chains follows, all from one sample in a study of T-cell reconstitution after alpha-beta-depleted transplantation in children. TCRdb called the PCR reads again in MiXCR, with one record for every CDR3 protein. This sample has around 380,000 distinct CDR3 sequences, with around 9.9% found just once. The sample was PBMCs from the stem cell graft donor, taken from the stem cell graft. The receptors shown here come from a human donor who donated a stem cell graft to a child with acute myeloid leukemia. Each CDR3 is given with its conserved first and last residue. Fields, in order: CDR3 protein, CDR3 DNA, clone size, V gene, J gene, D gene. The D gene is left open where the match is weak. Some rows mark clone size as missing; the rest say once, few, many or name a class of expanded clone.

CSAGGLAEAFF	TGCAGTGCTGGAGGATTGGCTGAAGCTTTCTTT	few	TRBV20-1	TRBJ1-1	.
CAISEGRGEQFF	TGTGCCATCAGTGAGGGGCGGGGTGAGCAGTTCTTC	.	TRBV10-3	TRBJ2-1	.
CASSQAQENEAFF	TGTGCCAGCAGCCAAGCCCAGGAGAATGAAGCTTTCTTT	.	TRBV4-2	TRBJ1-1	.
CASSSTGVDSPLHF	TGTGCCAGCAGTTCGACAGGGGTGGATTCACCCCTCCACTTT	once	TRBV7-9	TRBJ1-6	TRBD1
CASSLNWNTGELFF	TGTGCCAGCAGCTTAAATTGGAACACCGGGGAGCTGTTTTTT	.	TRBV7-3	TRBJ2-2	.
CASSRETIEVTYEQYF	TGCGCCAGCAGCCGAGAAACTATAGAGGTCACCTACGAGCAGTACTTC	few	TRBV4-1	TRBJ2-7	.
CAISDPQRQEQFF	TGTGCCATCAGTGATCCCCAGCGCCAGGAGCAGTTCTTC	few	TRBV10-3	TRBJ2-1	.
CASSTGQPRGYGYTF	TGCGCCAGCAGCACCGGACAGCCTAGAGGCTATGGCTACACCTTC	many	TRBV5-1	TRBJ1-2	.
CASSPGLADYNEQFF	TGTGCCAGCAGTCCCGGACTAGCGGACTACAATGAGCAGTTCTTC	few	TRBV27	TRBJ2-1	TRBD2
CSVVLWAGEPYQETQYF	TGCAGCGTCGTGTTGTGGGCGGGAGAACCCTACCAAGAGACCCAGTACTTC	few	TRBV29-1	TRBJ2-5	TRBD2
CSARLLAGATDTQYF	TGCAGTGCTAGATTACTAGCGGGGGCCACAGATACGCAGTATTTT	many	TRBV20-1	TRBJ2-3	TRBD2
CASSPTKSSLDEQYF	TGTGCCAGCTCACCAACTAAATCTTCGCTAGACGAGCAGTACTTC	.	TRBV18	TRBJ2-7	.
CASSVGLRTGYTF	TGTGCCAGCAGCGTAGGGCTTCGAACGGGCTACACCTTC	.	TRBV7-8	TRBJ1-2	.
CSARVGARTEKLFF	TGCAGTGCTAGAGTGGGGGCGCGGACTGAAAAACTGTTTTTT	many	TRBV20-1	TRBJ1-4	.
CASSYSDRDSYTNYGYTF	TGTGCCAGCAGTTATTCTGACCGGGACAGTTATACTAACTATGGCTACACCTTC	many	TRBV6-5	TRBJ1-2	TRBD1
CSVDVPGGWLETQYF	TGCAGCGTTGACGTACCAGGGGGTTGGTTGGAGACCCAGTACTTC	few	TRBV29-1	TRBJ2-5	TRBD1
CASSQIENFSSYNEQFF	TGTGCCAGCAGCCAGATTGAGAACTTTAGCTCCTACAATGAGCAGTTCTTC	.	TRBV6-7	TRBJ2-1	.
CASSFGLVDWETQYF	TGTGCCAGCAGCTTTGGACTAGTTGACTGGGAGACCCAGTACTTC	.	TRBV7-2	TRBJ2-5	TRBD2
CAISELGNQPQHF	TGTGCCATCAGTGAATTGGGAAATCAGCCCCAGCATTTT	.	TRBV10-3	TRBJ1-5	.
CASSQQDSGPSGANVLTF	TGCGCCAGCAGCCAACAGGACAGTGGGCCCTCTGGGGCCAACGTCCTGACTTTC	.	TRBV4-1	TRBJ2-6	.
CASSQDGSGANTGELFF	TGCGCCAGCAGCCAAGACGGGAGCGGGGCGAACACCGGGGAGCTGTTTTTT	many	TRBV4-1	TRBJ2-2	TRBD2
CSVGQGAQPQHF	TGCAGTGTTGGACAGGGGGCTCAGCCCCAGCATTTT	many	TRBV29-1	TRBJ1-5	TRBD1
CASSVGGRGGHGGELFF	TGTGCCAGCAGCGTAGGAGGGCGGGGGGGCCATGGCGGGGAGCTGTTTTTT	.	TRBV9	TRBJ2-2	TRBD2
CATSRDVVGNSGNTIYF	TGTGCCACCAGCAGAGATGTGGTCGGGAACTCTGGAAACACCATATATTTT	.	TRBV15	TRBJ1-3	.
CSAKRGQGNTEAFF	TGCAGTGCCAAGAGGGGGCAGGGGAACACTGAAGCTTTCTTT	many	TRBV20-1	TRBJ1-1	TRBD1
CASSLEGGTTYEQYF	TGTGCCAGCAGCTTAGAAGGGGGGACAACCTACGAGCAGTACTTC	.	TRBV7-2	TRBJ2-7	.
CASSAGGNTIYF	TGTGCCAGCAGCGCCGGTGGAAACACCATATATTTT	few	TRBV6-5	TRBJ1-3	.
CASSQDGPGAGSPLHF	TGTGCCAGCAGCCAAGACGGGCCAGGGGCGGGTTCACCCCTCCACTTT	many	TRBV3-1	TRBJ1-6	.
CSVPSGGPLDTQYF	TGCAGTGTACCTAGCGGGGGGCCCCTGGATACGCAGTATTTT	.	TRBV20-1	TRBJ2-3	TRBD2
CSVRQGDEKLFF	TGCAGCGTTCGGCAGGGCGATGAAAAACTGTTTTTT	many	TRBV29-1	TRBJ1-4	.
CASSYPFGSYEQYF	TGTGCCAGCAGTTACCCCTTTGGTTCCTACGAGCAGTACTTC	.	TRBV6-2/TRBV6-3	TRBJ2-7	.
CASSPESGNIYEQYF	TGTGCCAGCTCACCCGAGAGCGGTAACATCTACGAGCAGTACTTC	.	TRBV18	TRBJ2-7	.
CASSEEGGIGKNIQYF	TGTGCCAGCAGTGAAGAGGGGGGTATTGGCAAAAACATTCAGTACTTC	many	TRBV2	TRBJ2-4	.
CATSDRRGHNEQFF	TGTGCCACCAGTGATCGCAGGGGACACAATGAGCAGTTCTTC	.	TRBV24-1	TRBJ2-1	.
CASSPQGQLNYGYTF	TGTGCCAGCAGCCCGCAGGGACAGCTTAACTATGGCTACACCTTC	.	TRBV5-8	TRBJ1-2	TRBD1
CSVSISSGANVLTF	TGCAGCGTTTCTATTTCCTCTGGGGCCAACGTCCTGACTTTC	.	TRBV29-1	TRBJ2-6	.
CSVEFTGGFEQFF	TGCAGCGTGGAATTTACAGGGGGCTTCGAGCAGTTCTTC	.	TRBV29-1	TRBJ2-1	TRBD1
CASSLERGQIQYF	TGTGCCAGCAGCTTAGAAAGGGGACAGATTCAGTACTTC	.	TRBV5-6	TRBJ2-4	TRBD1
CASSPTGVYQETQYF	TGTGCCAGCAGCCCGACAGGGGTTTACCAAGAGACCCAGTACTTC	.	TRBV3-1	TRBJ2-5	TRBD1
CASSPYSGGDYNEQFF	TGTGCCAGCAGTCCCTATAGCGGGGGGGATTACAATGAGCAGTTCTTC	many	TRBV12-3/TRBV12-4	TRBJ2-1	TRBD2
CSARTSEVVASGKWGADTQYF	TGCAGTGCTAGAACCTCGGAGGTGGTGGCTAGCGGGAAATGGGGGGCAGATACGCAGTATTTT	few	TRBV20-1	TRBJ2-3	TRBD2
CASSLPGEEQYF	TGTGCCAGCAGCCTTCCGGGGGAAGAGCAGTACTTC	many	TRBV7-9	TRBJ2-7	.